This T cell receptor beta chain originates from a study of blood T cell repertoires in COVID-19. About the research overall: Acute and convalescent COVID-19 samples came from the United States, Italy and Spain.

Original analysis: Using reference gene primer amplification, nucleated cell counts were estimated. The data were produced by immunoSEQ multiplex PCR, yet TCRdb's version contains in-frame clones alone and is incomplete. That table is the source of V, J and clone size, and D and trimming were worked out from the DNA. The sample lists 97,000 or so clones, approximately 80% occurring once. This CDR3 is built from 16 residues. Per germline, CDR1 SGHRS and CDR2 YFSETQ. V gave up 6 bases and J gave up 4 bases; unmatched junction bases: 12. The rearrangement joins TRBV5-1 to TRBJ2-7, with 11 bases aligning to TRBD1. The receptor comes from a man between 65 and 80 years old with active or convalescent COVID-19. Sequenced sample: peripheral blood. The CDR3 loop reads CASTPHPGQGGYEQYF. The CDR3 nucleotides are TGCGCCAGCACACCCCACCCGGGACAGGGGGGGTACGAGCAGTACTTC. Together with reference TRBV5-1 and TRBJ2-7, the CDR3 gives the full variable domain: KAGVTQTPRYLIKTRGQQVTLSCSPISGHRSVSWYQQTPGQGLQFLFEYFSETQRNKGNFPGRFSGRQFSNSRSEMNVSTLELGDSALYLCASTPHPGQGGYEQYFGPGTRLTVT.